The 26 T cell receptor beta chains below come from one sample, sequenced in a study of graft-versus-host responses after intestinal transplantation. Their antigens remain unidentified. The repertoire was sequenced with immunoSEQ multiplex PCR; TCRdb's copy has only in-frame clones and lacks some. Here the sample spans tens of thousands of clones, 84% being singletons. This specimen was unstimulated CD4+ T cells sorted from spleen or lymph node cells, taken before transplant. The receptors derive from a human donor who was the organ donor for an intestinal transplant.

The V and J genes are TRBV4-2 and TRBJ2-7, with TRBD2 identical over 10 bases. The germline CDR1 and CDR2 sequences are LGHNA and YNFKEQ. The CDR3 consists of 14 residues. The trim removed 7 bases at V and 4 bases at J, leaving 7 bases unmatched. The CDR3 here is CASIRAGGPYEQYV. The CDR3 nucleotides are TGTGCCAGCATCCGAGCGGGGGGGCCATACGAGCAGTACGTC.

This chain joins TRBV7-3 and TRBJ2-5; TRBD1 matches at 7 bases. This CDR3 has 14 residues. Germline V CDR1 and CDR2: SGHTA, FQGTGA. With 4 bases clipped from V and 4 bases from J, the junction kept 6 bases outside the gene matches. This CDR3 reads CASSSTGSVETQYF. In DNA, the CDR3 is TGTGCCAGCAGCTCGACAGGGTCCGTAGAGACCCAGTACTTC.

The CDR3 DNA reads as TGTGCCAGCAGCGTGTATTGGCGGGCCCCGTCGAACACCGGGGAGCTGTTTTTT. Residues: CASSVYWRAPSNTGELFF. The J gene is TRBJ2-2, the V gene TRBV9; tentatively, D is TRBD2 (5 bases). V lost 2 bases to trimming and J lost 0 bases, with 17 bases between them. The CDR3 length is 18 residues. In germline, CDR1 is SGDLS, CDR2 YYNGEE.

This chain uses TRBV7-9 with TRBJ1-4; tentative D call: TRBD1 (6 bases). CDR1 SEHNR and CDR2 FQNEAQ come from the germline V gene (reference sequence). The V end lost 5 bases, the J end lost 7 bases, and 17 bases lay between the germline ends. The CDR3 contains 15 residues. The CDR3 nucleotides read TGTGCCAGCAGCACGGCGGGGGGCCGGATTGAAAAACTGTTTTTT. Its translation: CASSTAGGRIEKLFF. Based on the CDR3 plus reference TRBV7-9 and TRBJ1-4, the full variable domain is DTGVSQNPRHKITKRGQNVTFRCDPISEHNRLYWYRQTLGQGPEFLTYFQNEAQLEKSRLLSDRFSAERPKGSFSTLEIQRTEQGDSAMYLCASSTAGGRIEKLFFGSGTQLSVL.

This clone occurred a few times. J is TRBJ1-2 and V is TRBV5-4; D is perhaps TRBD1 (5 bases). V lost 0 bases and J 4 bases, leaving 13 bases between the germline ends. Germline V lookup: CDR1 SGHNT, CDR2 YYREEE (reference sequence). The CDR3 spans 15 residues. CDR3 sequence reads: CASSLGEGASYGYTF. The CDR3 DNA follows: TGTGCCAGCAGCTTGGGGGAAGGGGCCTCCTATGGCTACACCTTC.

V is TRBV5-1 and J is TRBJ1-6, with 9 bases that match TRBD1. From germline, CDR1 is SGHRS and CDR2 YFSETQ. V lost 0 bases and J lost 10; bases outside the gene matches: 2. The CDR3 is 14 amino acids. In DNA, the CDR3 is TGCGCCAGCAGCTTGGACAGGGGGCAATCACCCCTCCACTTT. Translated: CASSLDRGQSPLHF. Variable domain in full (rest from reference TRBV5-1 and TRBJ1-6): KAGVTQTPRYLIKTRGQQVTLSCSPISGHRSVSWYQQTPGQGLQFLFEYFSETQRNKGNFPGRFSGRQFSNSRSEMNVSTLELGDSALYLCASSLDRGQSPLHFGNGTRLTVT.

The CDR3 bases are TGTGCCAGCAGTTTCTTTGTGGGGGGGCTGGGGAACACTGAAGCTTTCTTT. It codes for CASSFFVGGLGNTEAFF. The rearrangement uses TRBV28 and TRBJ1-1; D is possibly TRBD1 (6 bases). Germline-derived CDR1 and CDR2 are MDHEN and SYDVKM. V was clipped by 3 bases and J by 1 base, with 18 bases between them. The CDR3 runs to 17 residues. Looking up the rest from reference TRBV28 and TRBJ1-1 gives the full variable domain: DVKVTQSSRYLVKRTGEKVFLECVQDMDHENMFWYRQDPGLGLRLIYFSYDVKMKEKGDIPEGYSVSREKKERFSLILESASTNQTSMYLCASSFFVGGLGNTEAFFGQGTRLTVV.

This chain joins TRBV4-1 and TRBJ2-5; TRBD2 agrees at 7 bases. CDR1 MGHRA and CDR2 YSYEKL come from the germline V gene. V lost 4 bases to trimming and J lost 1 base; unmatched junction nucleotides: 6. The CDR3 has 15 residues. The CDR3 loop reads CASSLGASGQETQYF. The CDR3 DNA reads as TGCGCCAGCAGCCTTGGGGCTAGCGGCCAAGAGACCCAGTACTTC.

The V call is TRBV5-6, the J call TRBJ2-7; D might be TRBD1 (6 bases). CDR1 and CDR2 (germline): SGHDT, YYEEEE. CDR3 length: 15 residues. V gave up 1 base and J gave up 3 bases, with 14 bases separating them. CDR3: CASSLRMDRHYEQYV. The CDR3 coding sequence is TGTGCCAGCAGCTTGCGGATGGACAGACACTACGAGCAGTACGTC.

The chain has TRBV7-2 and TRBJ2-2; 10 nucleotides agree with TRBD2. V was pared by 6 bases and J by 6 bases, with 7 bases of the junction left unmatched. CDR1 is SGHTA and CDR2 is FQGNSA in the germline V gene. The CDR3 consists of 15 residues. The CDR3 nucleotides read TGTGCCAGCAGAAAGAGCGGGGGGGTCCCCGGGGAGCTGTTTTTT. This sequence encodes CASRKSGGVPGELFF.

The chain employs TRBV4-1 and TRBJ2-2, with TRBD1 identical over 9 bases. From germline, CDR1 is MGHRA and CDR2 YSYEKL. V trimming: 0 bases; J trimming: 6 bases; junction bases outside the gene matches: 8. This CDR3 has 17 residues. The CDR3 sequence: CASSQDPSRTGAGELFF. CDR3 DNA sequence: TGCGCCAGCAGCCAAGACCCCTCTAGGACAGGGGCCGGGGAGCTGTTTTTT.

This chain joins TRBV27 and TRBJ1-2; D is unclear. V was pared by 7 bases and J by 4 bases, with 13 bases between. There are 13 residues in the CDR3. Germline V CDR1 and CDR2: MNHEY, SMNVEV (reference sequence). The CDR3 nucleotides are TGTGCCAGCACCGGGTCCCCCCGCTATGGCTACACCTTC. Protein product: CASTGSPRYGYTF.

The gene calls are TRBV7-2 and TRBJ2-1, with 8 nucleotides matching TRBD1. The length of the CDR3 is 13 residues. V was clipped by 2 bases and J by 8 bases; unmatched bases: 2. Germline CDR1 is SGHTA and CDR2 is FQGNSA. CDR3 region: CASSLQGAHEQFF. DNA of the CDR3: TGTGCCAGCAGCTTACAGGGGGCGCATGAGCAGTTCTTC.

The rearrangement joins TRBV5-5 to TRBJ2-2; 8 bases are shared with TRBD1. Trimming at V came to 1 base and at J to 1 base, leaving 9 bases not matched to a gene. The length of the CDR3 is 18 residues. The germline V gene encodes CDR1 SGHKS and CDR2 YYEKEE (reference sequence). The CDR3 is CASSLYFGQGLNTGELFF. DNA for the CDR3: TGTGCCAGCAGCTTGTATTTCGGACAGGGACTGAACACCGGGGAGCTGTTTTTT.

The J gene is TRBJ1-2, the V gene TRBV2, with 7 bases fitting TRBD1. Germline CDR1 and CDR2: SNHLY and FYNNEI. Losses at the gene ends were 6 bases for V and 4 bases for J; bases not matched to a gene: 14. The CDR3 covers 16 residues. The CDR3 sequence is CASRRLTQGLGYGYTF. The CDR3 DNA sequence: TGTGCCAGCAGGAGACTTACACAGGGGCTTGGCTATGGCTACACCTTC.

This clone was seen a few times. This chain uses TRBV28 with TRBJ1-1, with no clear D. The CDR3 runs 11 residues. Between the trimmed V and J ends, which lost 8 bases and 5 bases, there was a span of 9 bases. Germline CDR1 MDHEN, CDR2 SYDVKM. CDR3 protein: CASGQWTEAFF. The CDR3, as DNA: TGTGCCAGCGGGCAGTGGACTGAAGCTTTCTTT.

V usage is TRBV15 and J usage is TRBJ2-2, with 10 bases matching TRBD1. The germline V gene encodes CDR1 LNHNV and CDR2 YYDKDF (reference sequence). Unmatched junction bases numbered 1, after V lost 1 base and J lost 5 bases. This CDR3 region has 15 residues. CDR3 sequence reads: CATSRVGQGTGELFF. The CDR3 nucleotides read TGTGCCACCAGCAGAGTGGGACAGGGGACCGGGGAGCTGTTTTTT.

The V gene is TRBV5-1, the J gene TRBJ2-2, with D perhaps TRBD1 (6 bases). This CDR3 has 15 residues. The germline V gene has CDR1 SGHRS and CDR2 YFSETQ. V lost 4 bases to trimming and J lost 0 bases, with 10 bases between them. CDR3 bases: TGCGCCAGCAGCCGCGGACAGCCGAACACCGGGGAGCTGTTTTTT. It translates to CASSRGQPNTGELFF.

The J gene is TRBJ1-5, the V gene TRBV18, with D unresolved. Deletions cut 3 bases from V and 5 bases from J, with 8 bases between. This CDR3 spans 13 amino acids. The V gene's germline CDR1 is KGHSH and CDR2 LQKENI. The DNA for the CDR3 is TGTGCCAGCTCACCCACGGAGGATCAGCCCCAGCATTTT. Its translation: CASSPTEDQPQHF. Full variable domain (missing parts from reference TRBV18 and TRBJ1-5): NAGVMQNPRHLVRRRGQEARLRCSPMKGHSHVYWYRQLPEEGLKFMVYLQKENIIDESGMPKERFSAEFPKEGPSILRIQQVVRGDSAAYFCASSPTEDQPQHFGDGTRLSIL.

The CDR3 region is CASSSSRGLAATDTQYF. Here the CDR3 DNA reads TGTGCCAGCAGCTCGTCTCGGGGACTAGCGGCCACAGATACGCAGTATTTT. The chain is built from TRBV5-8 and TRBJ2-3; TRBD2 matches 11 bases. The germline gives CDR1 SGHTS, CDR2 YDEGEE. V lost 3 bases and J lost 2; bases outside the gene matches: 8. The CDR3 extends over 17 amino acids.

This chain connects TRBV19 to TRBJ1-2; 7 positions match TRBD1. V shed 10 bases and J 4 bases; nucleotides not matched to a gene: 3. The germline V gene has CDR1 LNHDA and CDR2 SQIVND (reference sequence). The CDR3 is 11 residues long. CDR3 residues: CATGTVYGYTF. The DNA for the CDR3 is TGTGCCACCGGGACAGTCTATGGCTACACCTTC.

The chain joins TRBV6-1 to TRBJ1-1; no clear D gene. The CDR3 loop spans 12 amino acids. Germline V lookup: CDR1 MNHNS, CDR2 SASEGT. The V end was cut by 6 bases, the J end by 5 bases, with 10 bases between. The CDR3 coding sequence is TGTGCCAGCAGCTGGCTTGATACTGAAGCTTTCTTT. It yields the protein CASSWLDTEAFF.

Only one count was recorded for this clone. The DNA of the CDR3 is TGCAGCGCTACAGGGGGGGTCAACACCATATATTTT. It specifies CSATGGVNTIYF. The chain couples TRBV29-1 to TRBJ1-3, with TRBD1 matching 8 bases. The V segment lost 7 bases and the J segment 7 bases; nucleotides outside the gene matches: 6. In germline, CDR1 is SQVTM, CDR2 ANQGSEA. This CDR3 is 12 amino acids long.

The V and J genes are TRBV5-1 and TRBJ1-2, with a possible D match to TRBD1 (6 bases). The germline V gene has CDR1 SGHRS and CDR2 YFSETQ. V was clipped by 3 bases and J by 4 bases, with 10 bases between them. This CDR3 is 13 amino acids long. CDR3 amino acids: CASSWDTTYGYTF. In DNA, the CDR3 is TGCGCCAGCAGCTGGGACACCACCTATGGCTACACCTTC.

The chain uses TRBV10-3 and TRBJ2-7; 7 bases line up with TRBD1. Unmatched junction bases numbered 4, after V lost 6 bases and J lost 5 bases. From germline, CDR1 is ENHRY and CDR2 SYGVKD. This CDR3 has 12 amino acids. CDR3 DNA: TGTGCCATCAGCGAAACAGGGGACGAGCAGTACGTC. Its protein product is CAISETGDEQYV.

The V gene is TRBV10-3, the J gene TRBJ2-5; D gene ambiguous. Germline V gene data show CDR1 as ENHRY and CDR2 as SYGVKD. V was pared by 11 bases and J by 2 bases, with 12 bases between. The CDR3 length is 12 residues. CDR3 amino acids: CASSIAQETQYF. The DNA of the CDR3 is TGTGCCTCTAGTATTGCTCAAGAGACCCAGTACTTC.